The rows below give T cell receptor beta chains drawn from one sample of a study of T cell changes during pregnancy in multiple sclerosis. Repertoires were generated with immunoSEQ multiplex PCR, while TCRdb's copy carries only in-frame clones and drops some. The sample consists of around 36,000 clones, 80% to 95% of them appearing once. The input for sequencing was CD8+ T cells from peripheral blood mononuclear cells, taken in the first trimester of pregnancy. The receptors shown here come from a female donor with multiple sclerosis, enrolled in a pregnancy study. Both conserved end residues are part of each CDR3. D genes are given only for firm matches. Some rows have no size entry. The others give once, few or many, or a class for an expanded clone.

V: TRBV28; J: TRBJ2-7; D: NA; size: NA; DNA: TGTGCCAGCAGTTCGATGCTGGAAAGGACTGATTACGAGCAGTACTTC; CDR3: CASSSMLERTDYEQYF
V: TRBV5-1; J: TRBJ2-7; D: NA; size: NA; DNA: TGCGCCAGCAGCCCGCCGGACAGCTACGAGCAGTACTTC; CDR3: CASSPPDSYEQYF
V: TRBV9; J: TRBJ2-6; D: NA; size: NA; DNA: TGTGCCAGCAGCGGCAGGCTAGCAGCTGGGGCCAACGTCCTGACTTTC; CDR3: CASSGRLAAGANVLTF
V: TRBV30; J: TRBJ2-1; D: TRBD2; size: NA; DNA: TGTGCCTGGAGTGGAACTATAGCGGGGGGGTACAATGAGCAGTTCTTC; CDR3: CAWSGTIAGGYNEQFF
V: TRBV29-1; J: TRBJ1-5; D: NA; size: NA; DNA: TGCAGCGTTGAGGAAGGGTCAGGGCAGCCCCAGCATTTT; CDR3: CSVEEGSGQPQHF
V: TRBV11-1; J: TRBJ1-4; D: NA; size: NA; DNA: TGTGCCAGCAGCTTAACCGGGGGGTGGAGCGAAAAACTGTTTTTT; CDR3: CASSLTGGWSEKLFF
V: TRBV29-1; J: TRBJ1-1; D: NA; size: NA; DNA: TGCAGCGTTGACCCAATGGGACTGGGTGAAGCTTTCTTT; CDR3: CSVDPMGLGEAFF
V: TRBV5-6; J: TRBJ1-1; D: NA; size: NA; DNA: TGTGCCAGCAGCTTGGTTGGGGAGGGGACTGAAGCTTTCTTT; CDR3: CASSLVGEGTEAFF
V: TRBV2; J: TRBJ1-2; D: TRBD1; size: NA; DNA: TGTGCCAGCAGTTATGAGGGACAGGGGGCTTTCCTCTATGGCTACACCTTC; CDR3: CASSYEGQGAFLYGYTF
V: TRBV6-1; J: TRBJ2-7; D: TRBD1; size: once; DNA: TGTGCCAGCTCTAGACAGGGGTATGACTACGAGCAGTACTTC; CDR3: CASSRQGYDYEQYF
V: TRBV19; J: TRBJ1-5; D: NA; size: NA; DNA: TGTGCCAGTAGGACTCGAGGCCCTAGTCAGCCCCAGCATTTT; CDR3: CASRTRGPSQPQHF
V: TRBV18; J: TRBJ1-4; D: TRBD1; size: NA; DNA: TGTGCCAGCTCATCTGGGACAGGGGTTAATGAAAAACTGTTTTTT; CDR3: CASSSGTGVNEKLFF
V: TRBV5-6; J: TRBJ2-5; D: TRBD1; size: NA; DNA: TGTGCCAGCAGCTTTCTTTTCGACAGGGCGGAAGAGACCCAGTACTTC; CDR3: CASSFLFDRAEETQYF
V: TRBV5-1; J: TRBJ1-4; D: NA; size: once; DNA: TGCGCCAGCAGCCCACTGAGCCTTAATGAAAAACTGTTTTTT; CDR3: CASSPLSLNEKLFF
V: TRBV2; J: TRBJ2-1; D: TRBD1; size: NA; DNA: TGTGCCAGCAGTGCCGGACAGGGGACTTACAATGAGCAGTTCTTC; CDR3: CASSAGQGTYNEQFF